Sequencing of this TCR beta chain was carried out in a study of cytomegalovirus exposure and HLA in healthy donors. Whole-study results and caveats: Reports indicated that the classifier achieved high specificity and sensitivity in diagnosing cytomegalovirus status. Cytomegalovirus-associated TCR beta chains were listed, numbering around 150.

Researchers ran the PCR with 60 Vbeta and 13 Jbeta primers. TCRdb's table, derived via immunoSEQ multiplex PCR, lists solely in-frame clones and lacks some. The sample includes tens of thousands of clones, about 71% of them seen just once. Germline V gives CDR1 SGDLS, CDR2 YYNGEE. This CDR3 comprises 13 residues. The germline V and J ends were trimmed by 4 bases and 5 bases, with 12 bases remaining between them. Comments on this clone: The antigen is unknown.

The sample was PBMCs. This TCR was sampled from a woman aged 60-75 years in good health and CMV-seropositive. This sequence joins TRBV9 and TRBJ1-1; no firm D call. CDR3 protein: CASSSNDNTEAFF. The CDR3 coding sequence is TGTGCCAGCAGCAGTAATGACAATACTGAAGCTTTCTTT.